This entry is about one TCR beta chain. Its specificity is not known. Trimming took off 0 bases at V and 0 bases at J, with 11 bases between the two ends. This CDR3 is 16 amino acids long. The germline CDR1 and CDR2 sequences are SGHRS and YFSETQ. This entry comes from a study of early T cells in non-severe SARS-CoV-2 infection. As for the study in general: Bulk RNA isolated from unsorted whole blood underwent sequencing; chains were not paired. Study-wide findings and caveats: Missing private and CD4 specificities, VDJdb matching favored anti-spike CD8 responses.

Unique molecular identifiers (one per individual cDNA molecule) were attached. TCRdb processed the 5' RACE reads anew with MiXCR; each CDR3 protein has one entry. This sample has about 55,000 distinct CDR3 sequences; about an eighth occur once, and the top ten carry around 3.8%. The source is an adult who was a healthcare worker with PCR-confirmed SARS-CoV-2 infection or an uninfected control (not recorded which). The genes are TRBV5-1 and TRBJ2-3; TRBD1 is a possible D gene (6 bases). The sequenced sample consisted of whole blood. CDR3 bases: TGCGCCAGCAGCTTGGTGGGGACACTAAGCACAGATACGCAGTATTTT. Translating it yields CASSLVGTLSTDTQYF.